This T cell receptor beta chain originates from a study of T cells in Graves' hyperthyroidism and ophthalmopathy. Authors of the study amplified TCR beta CDR3 regions from RNA transcripts. A first-round RT-PCR of the TCR CDR3 used the HTBI primer set. TCRdb used MiXCR to reprocess the multiplex PCR reads, holding one entry per CDR3 protein. The repertoire has hundreds of thousands of distinct CDR3 sequences, roughly a quarter of them found once; the top ten carry 11%. From germline, CDR1 is MNHEY and CDR2 SVGAGI. Trimming removed 5 bases from V and 2 bases from J, with 18 bases in between. The CDR3 covers 16 residues. Many counts were recorded for this clonotype.

The sequenced sample consisted of blood. The chain carries TRBV6-5 and TRBJ1-1; unclear D gene. The TCR was taken from a woman between 25 and 40 years old with Graves' ophthalmopathy. This CDR3 is CASSPRPTGVNTEAFF. CDR3 sequence (DNA): TGTGCCAGCAGTCCTCGCCCCACTGGGGTTAACACTGAAGCTTTCTTT.